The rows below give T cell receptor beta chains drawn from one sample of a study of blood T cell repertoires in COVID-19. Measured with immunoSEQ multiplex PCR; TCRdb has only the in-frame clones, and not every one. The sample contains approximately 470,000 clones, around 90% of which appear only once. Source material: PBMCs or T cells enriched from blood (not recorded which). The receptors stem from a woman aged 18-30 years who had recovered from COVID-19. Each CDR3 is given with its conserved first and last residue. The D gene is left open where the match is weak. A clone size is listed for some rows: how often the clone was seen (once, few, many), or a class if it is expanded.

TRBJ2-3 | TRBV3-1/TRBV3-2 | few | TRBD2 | CASSPSSGGRADTQYF | TGTGCCAGCAGCCCCTCTAGCGGGGGGAGGGCAGATACGCAGTATTTT
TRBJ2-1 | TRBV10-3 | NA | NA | CAISEGGDEQFF | TGTGCCATCAGTGAAGGGGGGGATGAGCAGTTCTTC
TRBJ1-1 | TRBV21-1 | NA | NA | CASSKKGRVGIRLSTEAFF | TGTGCCAGCAGCAAAAAGGGCAGGGTGGGAATTCGGTTAAGCACTGAAGCTTTCTTT
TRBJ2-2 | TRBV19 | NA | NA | CASSPTGVGELFF | TGTGCCAGCAGCCCTACGGGGGTCGGGGAGCTGTTTTTT
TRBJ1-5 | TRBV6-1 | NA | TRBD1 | CASSEAGQEHNQPQHF | TGTGCCAGCAGTGAAGCGGGACAGGAGCACAATCAGCCCCAGCATTTT
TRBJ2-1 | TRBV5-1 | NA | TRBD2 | CASSLSGGSYNEQFF | TGCGCCAGCAGCTTGTCGGGAGGCTCCTACAATGAGCAGTTCTTC
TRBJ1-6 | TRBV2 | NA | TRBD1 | CASSLTGGGSPLHF | TGTGCCAGCAGCCTTACAGGGGGTGGTTCACCCCTCCACTTT
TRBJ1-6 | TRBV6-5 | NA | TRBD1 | CASTDRGQSPLHF | TGTGCCAGCACCGACAGGGGGCAGTCACCCCTCCACTTT
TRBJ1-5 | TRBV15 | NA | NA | CATSRDYPVQPQHF | TGTGCCACCAGCAGAGATTATCCCGTACAGCCCCAGCATTTT
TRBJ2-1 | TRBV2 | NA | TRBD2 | CASSPGVGGAYNEQFF | TGTGCCAGCAGCCCCGGGGTCGGGGGGGCGTACAATGAGCAGTTCTTC
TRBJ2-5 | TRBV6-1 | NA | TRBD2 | CASSEALRGTSGRETQYF | TGTGCCAGCAGTGAAGCCCTGCGGGGGACTAGCGGTAGGGAGACCCAGTACTTC
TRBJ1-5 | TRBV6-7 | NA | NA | CASSYPVSIAGPNQPQHF | TGTGCCAGCAGTTACCCGGTCAGCATTGCAGGGCCCAATCAGCCCCAGCATTTT
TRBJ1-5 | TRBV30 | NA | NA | CAWGRGNQPQHF | TGTGCCTGGGGAAGGGGTAATCAGCCCCAGCATTTT